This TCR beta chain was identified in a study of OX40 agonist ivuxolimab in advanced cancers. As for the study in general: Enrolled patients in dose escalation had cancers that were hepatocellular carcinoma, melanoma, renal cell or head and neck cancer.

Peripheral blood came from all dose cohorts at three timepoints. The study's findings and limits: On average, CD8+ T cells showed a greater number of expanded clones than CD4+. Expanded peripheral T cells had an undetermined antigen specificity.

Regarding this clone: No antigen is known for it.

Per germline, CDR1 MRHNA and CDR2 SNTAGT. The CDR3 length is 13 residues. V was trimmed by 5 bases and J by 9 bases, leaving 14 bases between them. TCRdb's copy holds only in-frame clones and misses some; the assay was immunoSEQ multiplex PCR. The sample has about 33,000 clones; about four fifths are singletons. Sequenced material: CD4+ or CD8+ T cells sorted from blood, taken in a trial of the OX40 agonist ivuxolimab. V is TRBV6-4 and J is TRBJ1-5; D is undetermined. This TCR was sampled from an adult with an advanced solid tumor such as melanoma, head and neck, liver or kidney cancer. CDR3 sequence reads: CASSPWGGLPQHF. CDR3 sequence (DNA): TGTGCCAGCAGTCCCTGGGGAGGTTTGCCCCAGCATTTT.